This T cell receptor (beta chain) originates from a study of stem cell transplantation in POMP-related autoinflammatory disease. Study summary: Hypothesis: faulty thymoproteasomes impair CD8+ T-cell selection, skewing TRB repertoires. Broader study findings: In patients with PRAID, every analyzed T-cell subset tended to show lower diversity and higher clonality. Fewer unique TRB V-J gene pairings were identified in patients with PRAID.

Using immunoSEQ multiplex PCR, the repertoire was profiled, and TCRdb retains in-frame clones only, with some absent. The repertoire consists of tens of thousands of clones, with roughly 88% occurring once and the leading ten covering about 0.7%. About this clone itself: Its antigen is unknown.

Trimming removed 2 bases from V and 8 bases from J; junction bases left unmatched: 5. Germline CDR1 SGHRS, CDR2 YFSETQ. The CDR3 totals 13 residues. PRAID featured immunodeficiency plus autoinflammation. Sequencing used CD4+ T cells from PBMCs, obtained after stem cell transplantation. The chain carries TRBV5-1 and TRBJ2-7; TRBD1 matches at 9 bases. This clonotype was sampled from a human patient with POMP-related autoinflammation and immune dysregulation (PRAID). Some T cells could come from the graft donor. CDR3 coding DNA: TGCGCCAGCAGCTTAGGACAGGGGAATAAGCAGTACTTC. This translates into CASSLGQGNKQYF.